This entry lists 3 T cell receptor beta chains sequenced from one sample in a study of blood T cells in healthy people across ages. Combining a sample-barcoded 5' primer with a J-beta primer mix, a second PCR ran for roughly 7 to 12 cycles. Using its own MiXCR run on the 5' RACE reads, TCRdb lists one record per CDR3 protein. The sample records 650,000 to 800,000 distinct CDR3 sequences, 52% being singletons. Sequenced: blood. These receptors originate from a woman of 80 years or more in good health.

Points on this clonotype: Just one base apart from a much larger clone, this may be a read error. The genes are TRBV24-1 and TRBJ2-3, with unresolved D. The length of the CDR3 is 15 residues. Germline V gene sequence: CDR1 KGHDR, CDR2 SFDVKD. CDR3 loop: CVTSDSETPTDTQYF. CDR3 sequence (DNA): TGTGTCACCAGTGATTCCGAGACCCCCACAGATACGCAGTATTTT.

V usage is TRBV7-2 and J usage is TRBJ2-2; D not resolved. The V gene lost 3 bases and the J gene lost 4 bases, with 9 bases spanning the gap. The germline V gene encodes CDR1 SGHTA and CDR2 FQGNSA. This CDR3 contains 14 residues. CDR3 DNA sequence: TGTGCCAGCAGCTTCACCAGCGCCACCGGGGAGCTGTTTTTT. Its translation: CASSFTSATGELFF.

This clonotype was observed a handful of times. The rearrangement joins TRBV6-1 to TRBJ2-3; tentative D call: TRBD2 (6 bases). CDR1 MNHNS and CDR2 SASEGT come from the germline V gene. CDR3 length: 17 residues. Trimming stripped 4 bases from V and 2 bases from J, with 19 bases between. CDR3 DNA: TGTGCCAGCAGTGGTAGGGTGAGGGGACTCTACACAGATACGCAGTATTTT. Translated: CASSGRVRGLYTDTQYF.